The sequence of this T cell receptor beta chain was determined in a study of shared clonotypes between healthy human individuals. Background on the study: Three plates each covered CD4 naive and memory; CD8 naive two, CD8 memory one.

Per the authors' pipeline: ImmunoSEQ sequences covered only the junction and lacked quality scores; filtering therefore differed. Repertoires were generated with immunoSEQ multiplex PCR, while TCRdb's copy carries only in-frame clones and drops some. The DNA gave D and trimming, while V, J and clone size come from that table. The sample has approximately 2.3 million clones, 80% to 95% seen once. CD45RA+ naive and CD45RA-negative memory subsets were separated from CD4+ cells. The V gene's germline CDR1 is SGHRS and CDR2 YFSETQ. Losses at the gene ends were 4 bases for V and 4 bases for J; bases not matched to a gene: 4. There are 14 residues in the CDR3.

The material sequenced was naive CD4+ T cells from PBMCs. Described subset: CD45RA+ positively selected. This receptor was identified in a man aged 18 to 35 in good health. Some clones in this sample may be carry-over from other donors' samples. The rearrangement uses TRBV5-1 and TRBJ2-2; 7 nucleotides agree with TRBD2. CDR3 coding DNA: TGCGCCAGCAGCGCGGGAGTACCCACCGGGGAGCTGTTTTTT. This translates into CASSAGVPTGELFF.